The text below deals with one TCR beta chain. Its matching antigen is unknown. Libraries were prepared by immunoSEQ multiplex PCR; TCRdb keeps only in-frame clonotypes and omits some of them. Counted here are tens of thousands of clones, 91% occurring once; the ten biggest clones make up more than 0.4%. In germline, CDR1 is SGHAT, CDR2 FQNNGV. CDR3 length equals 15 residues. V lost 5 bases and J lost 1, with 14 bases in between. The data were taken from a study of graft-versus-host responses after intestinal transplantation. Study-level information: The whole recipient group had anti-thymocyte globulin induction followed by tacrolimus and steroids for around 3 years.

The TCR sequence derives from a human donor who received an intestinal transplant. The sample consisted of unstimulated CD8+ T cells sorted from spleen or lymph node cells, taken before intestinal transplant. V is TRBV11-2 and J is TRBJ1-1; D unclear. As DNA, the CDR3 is TGTGCCAGCAGCGACCGCGGCTTGGAGAACACTGAAGCTTTCTTT. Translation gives CASSDRGLENTEAFF.